Listed below are T cell receptor beta chains from one sample, sequenced in a study of OX40 agonist ivuxolimab in advanced cancers. Generated by immunoSEQ multiplex PCR, the TCRdb table keeps only in-frame clones and is missing some. Of 52,000 or so clones in the sample, about 85% are singletons; the top ten hold approximately 3%. Sequences were derived from CD4+ or CD8+ T cells sorted from blood, sampled in a trial of the OX40 agonist ivuxolimab. The receptor set was obtained from an adult with an advanced solid tumor such as melanoma, head and neck, liver or kidney cancer. Each CDR3 is given with its conserved first and last residue. D genes are given only for firm matches. The size entry is marked missing in some rows and otherwise reads once, few, many or a size class.

TRBJ1-3 NA NA TRBV30 TGTGCCGGGCAGGCCAATTCGCTAGGGAACACCATATATTTT CAGQANSLGNTIYF
TRBJ2-7 TRBD1 NA TRBV12-5 TGTGCTAGTGGTTTGACAGGGGGCGAGCAGTACTTC CASGLTGGEQYF
TRBJ1-1 NA NA TRBV19 TGTGCCAGTAGGGCGAAGAAGTGGTACACTGAAGCTTTCTTT CASRAKKWYTEAFF
TRBJ1-5 NA once TRBV7-2 TGTGCCAGCAGCCCTAGTTGGGAGGTAGCGCCTCAGCCCCAGCATTTT CASSPSWEVAPQPQHF
TRBJ1-2 NA NA TRBV11-3 TGTGCCAGCAGCTTAGTACAGACAGCTAACTATGGCTACACCTTC CASSLVQTANYGYTF
TRBJ2-7 NA NA TRBV30 TGTGCCTGGGGGGGCAGGTACGAGCAGTACTTC CAWGGRYEQYF
TRBJ2-7 TRBD1 NA TRBV18 TGTGCCAGCTCACCCGACAGGGGAAACTACGAGCAGTACTTC CASSPDRGNYEQYF
TRBJ1-1 TRBD1 NA TRBV5-6 TGTGCCAGCAGCTTCTCCGCGGTCAGGGGGTATTACACTGAAGCTTTCTTT CASSFSAVRGYYTEAFF
TRBJ2-1 TRBD2 NA TRBV27 TGTGCCAGCAGTTTCCTAGCGGGGGGATACAATGAGCAGTTCTTC CASSFLAGGYNEQFF
TRBJ2-1 TRBD1 NA TRBV2 TGTGCCAGCAGAGGGGACAGGCACTACAATGAGCAGTTCTTC CASRGDRHYNEQFF
TRBJ1-1 NA NA TRBV11-2 TGTGCCAGCAGCGGCCCCCGGGAGCGAAACACTGAAGCTTTCTTT CASSGPRERNTEAFF
TRBJ2-5 TRBD2 NA TRBV11-2 TGTGCCAGCAGCTTAGGAGGGACTAGCGGGAGCGGAGAGACCCAGTACTTC CASSLGGTSGSGETQYF